The 27 T cell receptor beta chains listed next were all sequenced from one sample in a study of T-cell memory formation after mild COVID-19. TCRdb used MiXCR to reprocess the 5' RACE reads, holding one entry per CDR3 protein. The sample shows some 330,000 distinct CDR3 sequences, more than 20% of them seen only once. Sequencing was done on a sample of PBMCs or a T cell subset sorted from them (not recorded which). These receptors all stem from an adult woman who had mild COVID-19 (a few samples of this study predate the infection). Cell type and time point are not known.

This clonotype has a handful of counts. The gene calls are TRBV21-1 and TRBJ2-5; the DNA was not compared with TRBD1, the D call given in the table. TRBV21-1 is labeled a pseudogene. The CDR3 loop spans 15 amino acids. The CDR3 sequence: CASSERQGIQETQYF. In DNA, the CDR3 is TGTGCCAGCAGCGAACGACAGGGTATCCAAGAGACCCAGTACTTC.

The genes are TRBV5-1 and TRBJ2-3; D is uncertain. V dropped 4 bases and J dropped 2 bases, with 14 bases sitting between them. Germline loops: CDR1 SGHRS, CDR2 YFSETQ. The CDR3 sequence is 15 residues long. CDR3 amino acids: CASSLPGSLTDTQYF. The CDR3 DNA reads as TGCGCCAGCAGCCTTCCCGGGTCCCTCACAGATACGCAGTATTTT.

This clonotype was seen a handful of times. V and J are TRBV4-2 and TRBJ2-7; TRBD2 agrees at 8 bases. V gave up 0 bases and J gave up 3 bases; unmatched junction bases: 4. Germline CDR1 is LGHNA and CDR2 is YNFKEQ. The CDR3 spans 15 residues. In nucleotides, the CDR3 is TGTGCCAGCAGCCAAGAAATCAGCGGGGGCTACGAGCAGTACTTC. Translation gives CASSQEISGGYEQYF.

The chain employs TRBV5-1 and TRBJ1-5, with 8 positions matching TRBD1. V shed 4 bases, J shed 5 bases, and the junction held 8 bases outside the gene matches. Per the germline V gene, CDR1 is SGHRS and CDR2 is YFSETQ. The CDR3 consists of 15 residues. The CDR3 sequence is CASSLIGTGDQPQHF. CDR3 coding DNA: TGCGCCAGCAGCCTGATCGGGACAGGAGATCAGCCCCAGCATTTT.

The gene calls are TRBV2 and TRBJ2-1; tentatively, D is TRBD2 (6 bases). V was trimmed by 3 bases and J by 0 bases, leaving 12 bases between them. Looked up from germline, CDR1 is SNHLY and CDR2 is FYNNEI. The CDR3 runs to 16 residues. CDR3 sequence reads: CASSDPAGSSYNEQFF. CDR3 in DNA: TGTGCCAGCAGTGACCCGGCGGGGAGCTCCTACAATGAGCAGTTCTTC.

The chain combines TRBV5-1 with TRBJ2-6, with 10 bases fitting TRBD1. This CDR3 spans 17 amino acids. V gave up 4 bases and J gave up 0 bases; unmatched junction bases: 4. From germline, CDR1 is SGHRS and CDR2 YFSETQ. The CDR3 region has the DNA TGCGCCAGCAGCCCGTGGACAGGGGGCTCTGGGGCCAACGTCCTGACTTTC. Amino acids: CASSPWTGGSGANVLTF.

This chain uses TRBV7-3 with TRBJ2-3; either TRBD1 or TRBD2 may fit D (6 bases each). Trimming cost V 4 bases and J 5 bases, with 19 bases left between them. Germline V gene lookup returns CDR1 SGHTA and CDR2 FQGTGA. CDR3 size: 16 residues. The CDR3 loop reads CASSSRGSTGRDTQYF. The CDR3 DNA is TGTGCCAGCAGCTCACGGGGGTCCACAGGGAGAGATACGCAGTATTTT. Together with reference TRBV7-3 and TRBJ2-3, the CDR3 gives the full variable domain: GAGVSQTPSNKVTEKGKYVELRCDPISGHTALYWYRQSLGQGPEFLIYFQGTGAADDSGLPNDRFFAVRPEGSVSTLKIQRTERGDSAVYLCASSSRGSTGRDTQYFGPGTRLTVL.

The chain recombines TRBV20-1 with TRBJ2-5; maybe TRBD1 (6 bases). Germline CDR1 and CDR2: DFQATT and SNEGSKA (reference sequence). Trimming shortened V by 6 bases and J by 4 bases, and 18 bases separated the two germline ends. CDR3 size: 14 residues. Here the CDR3 reads CSAQIRGSGETQYF. CDR3 DNA sequence: TGCAGTGCCCAGATCAGGGGCTCGGGAGAGACCCAGTACTTC.

The chain employs TRBV7-2 and TRBJ2-1; a weak D match, TRBD1 (5 bases). The CDR3 sequence is 11 residues long. Trimming took off 9 bases at V and 6 bases at J, with 9 bases between the two ends. The germline CDR1 and CDR2 sequences are SGHTA and FQGNSA. In DNA form, the CDR3 reads TGTGCCAGGGGGCTGGGCAATGAGCAGTTCTTC. Residues: CARGLGNEQFF.

The V and J genes are TRBV2 and TRBJ2-5, with D maybe TRBD1 (5 bases). This CDR3 contains 16 residues. The germline gives CDR1 SNHLY, CDR2 FYNNEI. Trimming shortened V by 1 base and J by 4 bases, and 16 bases separated the two germline ends. The CDR3 bases are TGTGCCAGCAGTGAAGATGGCCATCCTAGGGGAGAGACCCAGTACTTC. Its protein is CASSEDGHPRGETQYF. The full variable domain, its missing parts supplied by reference TRBV2 and TRBJ2-5, is EPEVTQTPSHQVTQMGQEVILRCVPISNHLYFYWYRQILGQKVEFLVSFYNNEISEKSEIFDDQFSVERPDGSNFTLKIRSTKLEDSAMYFCASSEDGHPRGETQYFGPGTRLLVL.

This clonotype was observed a handful of times. V and J are TRBV7-2 and TRBJ1-6, with 7 bases lining up with TRBD1. This CDR3 spans 16 amino acids. The V and J ends lost 0 bases and 9 bases, in that order; junction bases with no gene match: 8. The germline V gene encodes CDR1 SGHTA and CDR2 FQGNSA. CDR3 DNA sequence: TGTGCCAGCAGCTTAGCGAGCAGGGGGGAGGGTTCACCCCTCCACTTT. This codes for CASSLASRGEGSPLHF. Full variable domain (missing parts from reference TRBV7-2 and TRBJ1-6): GAGVSQSPSNKVTEKGKDVELRCDPISGHTALYWYRQSLGQGLEFLIYFQGNSAPDKSGLPSDRFSAERTGGSVSTLTIQRTQQEDSAVYLCASSLASRGEGSPLHFGNGTRLTVT.

The chain carries TRBV18 and TRBJ2-5; 7 positions match TRBD2. The CDR3 contains 15 residues. Germline loops: CDR1 KGHSH, CDR2 LQKENI. J lost 5 bases, V lost 2 bases, and 8 bases had no gene match. This chain's CDR3 is CASSPMRGTPETQYF. CDR3 sequence (DNA): TGTGCCAGCTCACCAATGCGGGGGACCCCGGAGACCCAGTACTTC.

The rearrangement uses TRBV12-3 or TRBV12-4 and TRBJ2-5, with TRBD2 as a possible D gene (6 bases). V dropped 1 base and J dropped 5 bases, with 17 bases sitting between them. The CDR3 is 16 amino acids. The CDR3 region is CASSLGRLHAGETQYF. In nucleotides, the CDR3 is TGTGCCAGCAGTTTAGGGAGACTCCATGCGGGGGAGACCCAGTACTTC.

This CDR3 is CASTGINGAENIQYF. DNA of the CDR3: TGTGCCAGCACCGGGATCAATGGAGCTGAAAACATTCAGTACTTC. The chain has TRBV19 and TRBJ2-4, with D tentatively TRBD2 (5 bases). Germline V CDR1 and CDR2: LNHDA, SQIVND (reference sequence). The CDR3 runs 15 residues. The ends were cut back, 9 bases at V and 5 bases at J, with 20 bases in the middle. Variable domain in full (rest from reference TRBV19 and TRBJ2-4): DGGITQSPKYLFRKEGQNVTLSCEQNLNHDAMYWYRQDPGQGLRLIYYSQIVNDFQKGDIAEGYSVSREKKESFPLTVTSAQKNPTAFYLCASTGINGAENIQYFGAGTRLSVL.

The rearrangement uses TRBV24-1 and TRBJ2-1, with 10 bases lining up with TRBD1. CDR1 KGHDR and CDR2 SFDVKD come from the germline V gene. J gave up 8 bases and V 4 bases, and 10 bases lay outside the gene matches. CDR3 size: 16 residues. CDR3: CATSDITGQGMYEQFF. The CDR3 nucleotides are TGTGCCACCAGTGACATTACGGGACAGGGGATGTATGAGCAGTTCTTC.

This clonotype was seen a handful of times. The chain couples TRBV29-1 to TRBJ2-2, with D perhaps matching TRBD1 (7 bases). The CDR3 loop spans 14 amino acids. V was pared by 7 bases and J by 5 bases, with 17 bases between. The germline V gene encodes CDR1 SQVTM and CDR2 ANQGSEA. The CDR3 DNA reads TGCAGCGCGGGGGACAGTAGGTTGACCGGGGAGCTGTTTTTT. Translating gives CSAGDSRLTGELFF.

This clonotype was counted between two and nine times. This rearrangement joins TRBV12-3 or TRBV12-4 to TRBJ2-7, with D tentatively TRBD1 (6 bases). The length of the CDR3 is 14 residues. V lost 6 bases, J lost 3 bases, and 15 bases lay in between. The CDR3 reads CASSPSRQVYEQYF. The CDR3 DNA is TGTGCCAGCAGCCCCTCGAGACAGGTCTACGAGCAGTACTTC.

J is TRBJ2-3 and V is TRBV20-1; TRBD2 agrees at 7 bases. V trimming: 3 bases; J trimming: 4 bases; junction bases outside the gene matches: 10. The germline V gene has CDR1 DFQATT and CDR2 SNEGSKA (reference sequence). The CDR3 extends over 15 amino acids. The CDR3 bases are TGCAGTGCTAGCGGAGCCGCGGGAGTCTCAGATACGCAGTATTTT. Its protein is CSASGAAGVSDTQYF.

This sequence joins TRBV29-1 and TRBJ2-7, with 9 bases fitting TRBD1. Germline CDR1 reads SQVTM; CDR2 reads ANQGSEA. The CDR3 consists of 15 residues. Trimming cost V 0 bases and J 4 bases; bases outside gene matches: 7. CDR3 loop: CSVEEGTGTPYEQYF. CDR3 sequence (DNA): TGCAGCGTTGAAGAGGGGACAGGGACCCCATACGAGCAGTACTTC.

CDR3 residues: CASNTYRGNTEAFF. CDR3 nucleotides: TGTGCCAGCAACACCTACAGGGGGAACACTGAAGCTTTCTTT. The genes are TRBV7-2 and TRBJ1-1, with 7 bases lining up with TRBD1. This CDR3 is 14 amino acids long. CDR1 is SGHTA and CDR2 is FQGNSA in the germline V gene. The V segment lost 7 bases and the J segment 1 base; nucleotides outside the gene matches: 6.

This clonotype was counted between two and nine times. This chain uses TRBV18 with TRBJ1-2, with 9 positions matching TRBD1. The CDR3 has 14 residues. J lost 5 bases, V lost 8 bases, and 9 bases had no gene match. Germline V gene lookup returns CDR1 KGHSH and CDR2 LQKENI. As DNA, the CDR3 is TGTGCCAGCAGCCGGGACAGGGATACGTATGGCTACACCTTC. Translating gives CASSRDRDTYGYTF.

The rearrangement uses TRBV6-5 and TRBJ2-7; unclear D gene. Germline-derived CDR1 and CDR2 are MNHEY and SVGAGI. V lost 8 bases and J lost 3, with 20 bases in between. This CDR3 comprises 15 residues. The CDR3 loop reads CASSLAETVVYEQYF. CDR3 DNA: TGTGCCAGCTCCTTGGCGGAAACTGTGGTCTACGAGCAGTACTTC.

This clonotype turned up a few times. The V gene is TRBV12-3 or TRBV12-4, the J gene TRBJ2-3; a weak D match, TRBD2 (6 bases). The CDR3 contains 15 residues. V lost 3 bases and J 5 bases, leaving 15 bases between the germline ends. Here the CDR3 DNA reads TGTGCCAGCAGTTTGGCGATGGGAGGTGGAGATACGCAGTATTTT. This translates into CASSLAMGGGDTQYF.

In its sample, this clonotype was seen a few times. The J gene is TRBJ2-3, the V gene TRBV7-9, with D possibly matching TRBD2 (5 bases). This CDR3 region has 15 residues. Germline V lookup: CDR1 SEHNR, CDR2 FQNEAQ (reference sequence). The V end lost 3 bases, the J end lost 6 bases, and 16 bases lay between the germline ends. This CDR3 is CASSLMTTLGDTQYF. The CDR3 coding sequence is TGTGCCAGCAGCTTGATGACTACCCTTGGGGATACGCAGTATTTT.

This clonotype has just a few counts. CDR3 DNA: TGCAGCGTTGGGACCGGGGGCGGGAGGAGGACTGAAGCTTTCTTT. Encoded protein: CSVGTGGGRRTEAFF. The chain joins TRBV29-1 to TRBJ1-1; D is perhaps TRBD1 (6 bases). CDR3 length equals 15 residues. Germline V CDR1 and CDR2: SQVTM, ANQGSEA. V was shortened by 4 bases and J by 5 bases, with 20 bases between the two germline ends.

This clonotype occurred once. The rearrangement links TRBV5-1 to TRBJ2-7; TRBD1 aligns across 7 bases. The ends lost 4 bases at V and 3 bases at J; junction bases unmatched: 7. Germline V lookup: CDR1 SGHRS, CDR2 YFSETQ. The CDR3 has 14 amino acids. The chain's CDR3 is CASSLTGYNYEQYF. CDR3 sequence (DNA): TGCGCCAGCAGCCTGACAGGGTATAACTACGAGCAGTACTTC.

This clonotype was observed a handful of times. The V gene is TRBV29-1, the J gene TRBJ1-1; D gene uncertain. CDR3 length: 11 residues. V was clipped by 2 bases and J by 11 bases, with 12 bases between them. Germline V CDR1 and CDR2: SQVTM, ANQGSEA. The CDR3 nucleotides are TGCAGCGTTGAACAACGTAGTACGGCTTTCTTT. Protein product: CSVEQRSTAFF.